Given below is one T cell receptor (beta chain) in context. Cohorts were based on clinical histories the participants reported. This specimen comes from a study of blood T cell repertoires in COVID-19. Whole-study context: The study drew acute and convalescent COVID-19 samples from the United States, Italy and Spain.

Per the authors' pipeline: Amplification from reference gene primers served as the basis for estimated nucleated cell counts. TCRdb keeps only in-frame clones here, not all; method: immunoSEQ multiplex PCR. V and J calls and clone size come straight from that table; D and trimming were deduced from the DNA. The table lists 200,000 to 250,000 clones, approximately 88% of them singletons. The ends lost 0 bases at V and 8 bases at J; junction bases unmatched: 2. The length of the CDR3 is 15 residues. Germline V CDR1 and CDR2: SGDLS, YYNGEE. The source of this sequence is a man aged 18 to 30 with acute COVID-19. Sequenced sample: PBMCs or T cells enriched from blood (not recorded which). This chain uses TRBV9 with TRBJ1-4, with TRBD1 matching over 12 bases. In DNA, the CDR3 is TGTGCCAGCAGCGTAGGGGACAGGGGGCGAGAAAAACTGTTTTTT. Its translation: CASSVGDRGREKLFF.